Below are 7 T cell receptor beta chains sequenced from a single sample in a study of human T cells and chemical hapten exposure (dated by TCRdb to about 2021). This specimen's time point label, per the study, means: patch test 1, 2 weeks after DPC sensitization. The sample's treatment or condition, from its label and the paper: therapeutic diphenylcyclopropenone sensitization with weekly scalp DPC. Library preparation used RACE. Sequencing used a NextSeq 500. Using fastp at Q25 and MiXCR, TCRdb reprocessed the public reads and kept productive beta chains. Under each unique CDR3 protein, matching rows form one entry showing the most common genes and DNA. Recorded for this sample are 74,000 or so distinct CDR3 sequences; 12% of them occurred a single time. The top ten constitute under 4% of the sample. Here the sequenced sample was whole blood, taken in connection with sensitization to the hapten diphenylcyclopropenone (DPC). These receptors were taken from a woman aged 60-75 years with alopecia areata. Some clones in this sample may be carry-over from other donors' samples.

This clonotype has only a few counts. The chain employs TRBV9 and TRBJ1-1; D gene uncertain. The CDR3 covers 13 residues. V was cut by 4 bases and J by 5 bases, with 12 bases left in between. Per germline, CDR1 SGDLS and CDR2 YYNGEE. The CDR3 DNA reads TGTGCCAGCAGCTCAGACGGGTGGACTGAAGCTTTCTTT. The encoded protein is CASSSDGWTEAFF. Full variable domain (missing parts from reference TRBV9 and TRBJ1-1): DSGVTQTPKHLITATGQRVTLRCSPRSGDLSVYWYQQSLDQGLQFLIQYYNGEERAKGNILERFSAQQFPDLHSELNLSSLELGDSALYFCASSSDGWTEAFFGQGTRLTVV.

This clonotype was observed many times. The V call is TRBV11-2, the J call TRBJ2-3, with 8 bases that match TRBD1. The CDR3 has 17 residues. J was trimmed by 14 bases and V by 0 bases; bases with no gene match: 19. The germline gives CDR1 SGHAT, CDR2 FQNNGV. CDR3 in amino acids: CASSLDFRAAGGDPPYF. In nucleotides, the CDR3 is TGTGCCAGCAGCTTAGATTTCCGGGCGGCAGGGGGCGACCCCCCGTATTTT.

This chain connects TRBV27 to TRBJ1-2; 7 nucleotides match TRBD1. The CDR3 is 15 residues long. Germline V gene sequence: CDR1 MNHEY, CDR2 SMNVEV (reference sequence). The ends lost 2 bases at V and 2 bases at J; junction bases unmatched: 5. CDR3 region: CASSLVQGNNYGYTF. The CDR3 DNA reads TGTGCCAGCAGTTTAGTACAGGGGAACAACTATGGCTACACCTTC.

This clonotype was detected ten times or more. The chain links TRBV4-2 to TRBJ2-7; possibly TRBD1 or TRBD2 for D (6 bases each). The CDR3 sequence is 17 residues long. Germline CDR1 LGHNA, CDR2 YNFKEQ. Deletions cut 0 bases from V and 5 bases from J, with 20 bases between. CDR3: CASSQELTGGYRDEQYF. In nucleotides, the CDR3 is TGTGCCAGCAGCCAAGAACTGACAGGAGGGTATCGGGACGAGCAGTACTTC.

This clonotype came up many times. The gene calls are TRBV7-3 and TRBJ2-2; D remains ambiguous. The CDR3 loop spans 12 amino acids. V lost 5 bases to trimming and J lost 3 bases, with 4 bases between them. CDR1 SGHTA and CDR2 FQGTGA come from the germline V gene. This CDR3 is CASSPYTGELFF. The CDR3 coding sequence is TGTGCCAGCAGCCCCTACACCGGGGAGCTGTTTTTT. Full variable domain (remainder filled in from reference TRBV7-3 and TRBJ2-2): GAGVSQTPSNKVTEKGKYVELRCDPISGHTALYWYRQSLGQGPEFLIYFQGTGAADDSGLPNDRFFAVRPEGSVSTLKIQRTERGDSAVYLCASSPYTGELFFGEGSRLTVL.

This clonotype was seen only a few times. The gene calls are TRBV5-5 and TRBJ1-6, with D possibly TRBD1 on 5 matching bases. The CDR3 is made up of 17 amino acids. Trimming stripped 0 bases from V and 3 bases from J, with 13 bases between. Germline CDR1 and CDR2: SGHKS and YYEKEE (reference sequence). CDR3 amino acids: CASSLEIRGGYNSPLHF. The CDR3 coding sequence is TGTGCCAGCAGCTTGGAAATACGGGGCGGCTATAATTCACCCCTCCACTTT. The full variable domain, completed using reference TRBV5-5 and TRBJ1-6, is DAGVTQSPTHLIKTRGQQVTLRCSPISGHKSVSWYQQVLGQGPQFIFQYYEKEERGRGNFPDRFSARQFPNYSSELNVNALLLGDSALYLCASSLEIRGGYNSPLHFGNGTRLTVT.

This clonotype has ten or more counts. CDR3 in DNA: TGTGCCAGCAGCTTAGGGGGCGACGGCTACACCTTC. Translating gives CASSLGGDGYTF. V and J are TRBV11-2 and TRBJ1-2; maybe TRBD1 (5 bases). V lost 1 base to trimming and J lost 8 bases, with 8 bases between them. The CDR3 contains 12 residues. Germline V gene data show CDR1 as SGHAT and CDR2 as FQNNGV.